These 15 T cell receptor beta chains were sequenced from one sample in a study of T cell responses to AZD1222 COVID-19 vaccine. Profiling relied on immunoSEQ multiplex PCR, and the TCRdb table lists in-frame clones only, not all of them. The table records 130,000 or so clones, 75% to 90% of them present only once. The sequenced sample was peripheral blood, obtained on day 0 of AZD1222 vaccination. The receptors stem from an adult in good health.

The V call is TRBV30, the J call TRBJ2-7, with 9 bases that match TRBD2. Germline V gives CDR1 GTSNPN, CDR2 SVGIG (reference sequence). There are 16 residues in the CDR3. The ends lost 2 bases at V and 3 bases at J; junction bases unmatched: 11. Here the CDR3 DNA reads TGTGCCTGGAGTAGCGCTCTAGCGGGGCCATTCTACGAGCAGTACTTC. This codes for CAWSSALAGPFYEQYF.

The chain is built from TRBV6-2 or TRBV6-3 and TRBJ1-1; no clear D gene. The CDR3 loop spans 12 amino acids. Trimming cost V 2 bases and J 3 bases, with 4 bases left between them. CDR1 is MNHEY and CDR2 is SVGEGT in the germline V gene. CDR3 sequence: CASSYGYTEAFF. As DNA, the CDR3 is TGTGCCAGCAGTTACGGTTACACTGAAGCTTTCTTT.

The chain carries TRBV3-1 (or the pseudogene TRBV3-2) and TRBJ2-1; D gene uncertain. Germline CDR1 LGHDT, CDR2 YNNKEL (reference sequence). V shed 1 base and J shed 6 bases, with 7 bases lying between them. CDR3 size: 13 residues. The CDR3 is CASSQVQINEQFF. CDR3 DNA sequence: TGTGCCAGCAGCCAAGTTCAGATCAATGAGCAGTTCTTC.

The count of this clone is one. The chain has TRBV30 and TRBJ2-5; perhaps TRBD1 as D (6 bases). Germline V lookup: CDR1 GTSNPN, CDR2 SVGIG (reference sequence). V lost 4 bases to trimming and J lost 0 bases, with 9 bases between them. The CDR3 consists of 13 residues. The CDR3 is CAWKAGDQETQYF. DNA of the CDR3: TGTGCCTGGAAAGCAGGGGACCAAGAGACCCAGTACTTC.

The genes are TRBV29-1 and TRBJ1-1; 7 bases are a match to TRBD1. CDR1 SQVTM and CDR2 ANQGSEA come from the germline V gene. Trimming took 4 bases from V and 4 from J; bases not matched to a gene: 3. This CDR3 spans 12 amino acids. The CDR3, as DNA: TGCAGCGTTGGGGACAGAACCACTGAAGCTTTCTTT. Protein: CSVGDRTTEAFF.

The J gene is TRBJ1-5, the V gene TRBV19; no firm D call. Germline CDR1 LNHDA, CDR2 SQIVND (reference sequence). The CDR3 runs to 16 residues. V was pared by 7 bases and J by 0 bases, with 16 bases between. Here the CDR3 reads CASTAGRLVSNQPQHF. In nucleotides, the CDR3 is TGTGCCAGTACCGCGGGCAGATTGGTTAGCAATCAGCCCCAGCATTTT.

The chain has TRBV5-1 and TRBJ2-3; a possible D gene is TRBD1 (6 bases). Germline V gives CDR1 SGHRS, CDR2 YFSETQ. Between the trimmed V and J ends, which lost 4 bases and 1 base, there was a span of 16 bases. CDR3 length: 16 residues. CDR3 region: CASSAEGDTRTDTQYF. The CDR3 nucleotides are TGCGCCAGCAGCGCGGAAGGGGACACCCGCACAGATACGCAGTATTTT.

The V call is TRBV14, the J call TRBJ2-6; D uncertain. The CDR3 is 14 amino acids. CDR1 and CDR2 from the germline V gene are SGHDN and FVKESK. The V end was cut by 1 base, the J end by 0 bases, with 1 base between. As DNA, the CDR3 is TGTGCCAGCAGCCAAGGCTCTGGGGCCAACGTCCTGACTTTC. Its protein product is CASSQGSGANVLTF.

Details on this clone: The junction and the germline gene differ at one end; a read error may be behind it. V gene TRBV15 combines with J gene TRBJ1-2; TRBD1 aligns across 11 bases. Germline V CDR1 and CDR2: LNHNV, YYDKDF (reference sequence). The CDR3 covers 17 residues. The CDR3 sequence is CATSRDLRDRGKVKPLF. CDR3 nucleotide sequence: TGTGCCACCAGCAGAGATCTGAGGGACAGGGGGAAGGTAAAGCCCCTCTTC.

This clone was detected only a few times. This chain links TRBV6-5 with TRBJ1-2; D is possibly TRBD1 (5 bases). Trimming stripped 6 bases from V and 8 bases from J, with 16 bases between. Germline loops: CDR1 MNHEY, CDR2 SVGAGI. The CDR3 sequence is 13 residues long. The CDR3 nucleotides are TGTGCCAGCAGCCCCGCCCCAGGGATAGGCTACACCTTC. Its protein product is CASSPAPGIGYTF.

The rearrangement uses TRBV14 and TRBJ1-2; D call uncertain. Germline values: CDR1 SGHDN, CDR2 FVKESK. The CDR3 sequence is 16 residues long. Trimming left V 1 base short and J 0 bases short, with 12 bases between. Here the CDR3 reads CASSQGLQIANYGYTF. The CDR3, as DNA: TGTGCCAGCAGCCAAGGTCTCCAAATAGCTAACTATGGCTACACCTTC.

The rearrangement uses TRBV5-1 and TRBJ1-4; TRBD1 matches at 7 bases. Germline CDR1 is SGHRS and CDR2 is YFSETQ. The J segment lost 4 bases and the V segment lost 3 bases, leaving 3 bases of the junction unmatched. This CDR3 region has 14 residues. DNA for the CDR3: TGCGCCAGCAGCTCGGGACAGAGTAATGAAAAACTGTTTTTT. As protein: CASSSGQSNEKLFF.

The chain joins TRBV27 to TRBJ1-4, with D maybe TRBD1 (5 bases). The CDR3 length is 13 residues. CDR1 MNHEY and CDR2 SMNVEV come from the germline V gene (reference sequence). The germline V and J ends were trimmed by 3 bases and 10 bases, with 12 bases remaining between them. The CDR3 spells CASSFGALGKLFF. CDR3 sequence (DNA): TGTGCCAGCAGTTTTGGGGCTTTGGGAAAACTGTTTTTT. Full variable domain (rest looked up from reference TRBV27 and TRBJ1-4): EAQVTQNPRYLITVTGKKLTVTCSQNMNHEYMSWYRQDPGLGLRQIYYSMNVEVTDKGDVPEGYKVSRKEKRNFPLILESPSPNQTSLYFCASSFGALGKLFFGSGTQLSVL.

The chain is built from TRBV30 and TRBJ1-2, with D hard to call. The V and J ends lost 0 bases and 8 bases respectively, with 10 bases between them. CDR1 is GTSNPN and CDR2 is SVGIG in the germline V gene (reference sequence). The CDR3 spans 12 residues. CDR3 in DNA: TGTGCCTGGAGTGTAGTATTTGGGGGCTACACCTTC. Amino acids: CAWSVVFGGYTF.

This clone was observed a few times. Additional DNA sequences in this sample encode the identical CDR3. V is TRBV6-1 and J is TRBJ1-2; D is perhaps TRBD1 (5 bases). CDR1 MNHNS and CDR2 SASEGT come from the germline V gene. The length of the CDR3 is 15 residues. V lost 1 base, J lost 1 base, and 10 bases lay in between. CDR3 loop: CASSEVRGVNYGYTF. The CDR3 DNA is TGTGCCAGCAGTGAAGTGAGAGGGGTTAACTATGGCTACACCTTC.